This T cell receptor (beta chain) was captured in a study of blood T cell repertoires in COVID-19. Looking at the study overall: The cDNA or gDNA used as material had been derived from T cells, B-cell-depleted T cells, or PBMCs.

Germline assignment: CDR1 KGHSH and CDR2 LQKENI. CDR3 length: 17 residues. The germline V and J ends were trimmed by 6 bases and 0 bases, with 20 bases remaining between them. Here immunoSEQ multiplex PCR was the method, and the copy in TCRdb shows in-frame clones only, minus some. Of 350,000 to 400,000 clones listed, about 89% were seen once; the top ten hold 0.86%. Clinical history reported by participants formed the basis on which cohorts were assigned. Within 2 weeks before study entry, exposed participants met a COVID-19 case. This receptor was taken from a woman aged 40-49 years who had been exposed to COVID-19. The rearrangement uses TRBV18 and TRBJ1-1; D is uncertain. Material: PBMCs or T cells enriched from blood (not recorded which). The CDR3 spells CASSFLGVPDMNTEAFF. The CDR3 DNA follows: TGTGCCAGCTCTTTCCTTGGTGTTCCCGACATGAACACTGAAGCTTTCTTT.